Listed below are T cell receptor beta chains from one sample, sequenced in a study of OX40 agonist ivuxolimab in advanced cancers. Profiling relied on immunoSEQ multiplex PCR, and the TCRdb table lists in-frame clones only, not all of them. The table lists approximately 70,000 clones, roughly 80% of them singletons. The source was CD4+ or CD8+ T cells sorted from blood, collected in a trial of the OX40 agonist ivuxolimab. These receptors all stem from an adult with an advanced solid tumor such as melanoma, head and neck, liver or kidney cancer. Each CDR3 is given with its conserved first and last residue. The D gene is left open where the match is weak. Size values are once, few and many counts, or a class for expanded clones, and some rows have none.

size	D	V	J	CDR3	DNA
few	-	TRBV9	TRBJ1-1	CASSGTENTEAFF	TGTGCCAGCAGCGGAACAGAGAACACTGAAGCTTTCTTT
-	-	TRBV19	TRBJ2-7	CASSIGQASYEQYF	TGTGCCAGTAGTATAGGGCAGGCCTCCTACGAGCAGTACTTC
-	-	TRBV9	TRBJ1-2	CASSVEGNYGYTF	TGTGCCAGCAGCGTAGAGGGTAACTATGGCTACACCTTC
-	-	TRBV11-1	TRBJ2-3	CASRGGPSTQYF	TGTGCCAGCAGGGGGGGGCCCTCTACGCAGTATTTT
-	-	TRBV9	TRBJ1-1	CASSAGQLNTEAFF	TGTGCCAGCAGCGCCGGCCAACTGAACACTGAAGCTTTCTTT
-	-	TRBV29-1	TRBJ2-5	CSVGLQETQYF	TGCAGCGTTGGGCTACAAGAGACCCAGTACTTC
-	-	TRBV11-1	TRBJ1-2	CASSSRLGGEVYGYTF	TGTGCCAGCAGCTCCCGTCTTGGAGGGGAGGTCTATGGCTACACCTTC
-	TRBD1	TRBV29-1	TRBJ2-7	CSVAGTGNEQYF	TGCAGCGTAGCCGGGACAGGGAACGAGCAGTACTTC
once	-	TRBV29-1	TRBJ2-1	CSTTRGNEQFF	TGCAGCACCACACGGGGGAATGAGCAGTTCTTC
-	TRBD1	TRBV7-9	TRBJ2-5	CASSTGTGIETQYF	TGTGCCAGCAGTACCGGGACAGGGATAGAGACCCAGTACTTC
once	-	TRBV10-3	TRBJ2-5	CAISAGGDQETQYF	TGTGCCATCAGTGCCGGGGGTGACCAAGAGACCCAGTACTTC
-	TRBD1	TRBV5-1	TRBJ1-2	CASRGQAVYGYTF	TGCGCCAGCAGAGGACAGGCCGTTTATGGCTACACCTTC
-	-	TRBV5-1	TRBJ2-2	CASSPLTDLNTGELFF	TGCGCCAGCAGCCCCCTGACAGACTTGAACACCGGGGAGCTGTTTTTT
-	TRBD1	TRBV12-5	TRBJ1-1	CASGHGAGGRGGAFF	TGTGCTAGTGGCCATGGGGCAGGGGGCCGGGGAGGAGCTTTCTTT
-	TRBD1	TRBV2	TRBJ2-7	CASRGTVSSYEQYF	TGTGCCAGCAGGGGGACAGTAAGCTCCTACGAGCAGTACTTC
few	TRBD1	TRBV25-1	TRBJ2-1	CASSELGTGGHEQFF	TGTGCCAGCAGTGAATTAGGGACAGGGGGCCATGAGCAGTTCTTC
-	TRBD1	TRBV5-1	TRBJ2-3	CASSLGGTGPDTQYF	TGCGCCAGCAGCTTGGGCGGGACAGGGCCAGATACGCAGTATTTT
-	TRBD1	TRBV7-9	TRBJ1-2	CASSWGTGGTNYGYTF	TGTGCCAGCAGCTGGGGGACAGGGGGTACCAACTATGGCTACACCTTC
once	TRBD1	TRBV6-6	TRBJ1-4	CASSYSAGGTEKLFF	TGTGCCAGCAGTTACTCGGCAGGGGGTACTGAAAAACTGTTTTTT
-	-	TRBV6-1	TRBJ1-3	CASSVGIRGSGNTIYF	TGTGCCAGCAGTGTAGGGATACGAGGTAGTGGAAACACCATATATTTT
-	TRBD1	TRBV6-5	TRBJ2-7	CASSSRDRVYEQYF	TGTGCCAGCAGTTCCCGGGACAGGGTATACGAGCAGTACTTC
-	-	TRBV7-2	TRBJ2-5	CASSLVRGIAETQYF	TGTGCCAGCAGCTTAGTCAGGGGAATAGCAGAGACCCAGTACTTC
-	-	TRBV7-2	TRBJ2-5	CASSLTGGETQYF	TGTGCCAGCAGCTTGACTGGGGGAGAGACCCAGTACTTC
-	-	TRBV4-1	TRBJ2-4	CASSQVPTQRRGNIQYF	TGCGCCAGCAGCCAAGTCCCTACCCAGAGGAGGGGAAACATTCAGTACTTC
-	-	TRBV5-6	TRBJ2-3	CASSLGLTSTDTQYF	TGTGCCAGCAGCTTGGGGTTGACTAGCACAGATACGCAGTATTTT